The rows below give T cell receptor beta chains drawn from one sample of a study of spatial heterogeneity in lung cancer. TCRdb re-called the 5' RACE reads with MiXCR, one entry per CDR3 protein. The sample gives about 6,500 distinct CDR3 sequences, 13% of which show up once; around 8% is in the top ten. The specimen comprised lung tumor tissue, sampled at surgery. These TCRs come from a male donor with early-stage non-small cell lung cancer. Each CDR3 is given with its conserved first and last residue. A D gene is named only where the DNA matches it firmly. Size values are once, few and many counts, or a class for expanded clones, and some rows have none.

d_gene | abundance | j_gene | v_gene | len | CDR3nt | CDR3aa
NA | many | TRBJ1-6 | TRBV14 | 16 | TGTGCCAGCAGCCAAGCCGGGGGGGGGATTAATTCACCCCTCCACTTT | CASSQAGGGINSPLHF
NA | many | TRBJ2-1 | TRBV9 | 15 | TGTGCCAGCAGCGTAGATCGGGTAGACTACAATGAGCAGTTCTTC | CASSVDRVDYNEQFF
NA | few | TRBJ2-7 | TRBV10-3 | 13 | TGTGCCATCAGAGTGGAGGACGGCTACGAGCAGTACTTC | CAIRVEDGYEQYF
TRBD1 | large | TRBJ2-2 | TRBV10-1 | 14 | TGCGCCAGCACGGGAAACAGGGGAACCGGGGAGCTGTTTTTT | CASTGNRGTGELFF
NA | medium-sized | TRBJ1-1 | TRBV20-1 | 14 | TGCAGTGCTAGGAGTGCCAGGGTGGGCACTGAAGCTTTCTTT | CSARSARVGTEAFF
TRBD1 | many | TRBJ1-6 | TRBV6-6 | 17 | TGTGCCAGCAGTTACCCCGACAGGGATGGAATGGCTTCACCCCTCCACTTT | CASSYPDRDGMASPLHF
NA | medium-sized | TRBJ1-5 | TRBV12-3/TRBV12-4 | 13 | TGTGCCAGCAGTTTGGGCCTCAATCAGCCCCAGCATTTT | CASSLGLNQPQHF
NA | many | TRBJ2-1 | TRBV24-1 | 16 | TGTGCCACCAGTGACCCGGGCTTACAGGGACACAATGAGCAGTTCTTC | CATSDPGLQGHNEQFF
TRBD2 | many | TRBJ2-1 | TRBV12-5 | 14 | TGTGCTAGTGGCCGATTAGCGGGGGGCAATGAGCAGTTCTTC | CASGRLAGGNEQFF
TRBD2 | medium-sized | TRBJ2-4 | TRBV4-1 | 17 | TGCGCCAGCAGCCAAGATTTTTGGGACTACACCAAAAACATTCAGTACTTC | CASSQDFWDYTKNIQYF
TRBD1 | few | TRBJ2-3 | TRBV7-2 | 15 | TGTGCCAGCAGCTTATCGGGACAGAGCACAGATACGCAGTATTTT | CASSLSGQSTDTQYF
TRBD1 | many | TRBJ1-6 | TRBV6-2/TRBV6-3 | 16 | TGTGCCAGCAGTCCCGGGACAGGGGAAGGGAATTCACCCCTCCACTTT | CASSPGTGEGNSPLHF
TRBD1 | medium-sized | TRBJ1-1 | TRBV7-8 | 16 | TGTGCCAGCAGCTTAGGGGACAGGGGTAGGAACACTGAAGCTTTCTTT | CASSLGDRGRNTEAFF
NA | NA | TRBJ1-1 | TRBV20-1 | 11 | TGCAGTGCCCCCGTGGGGGGGCTGGCTTTCTTT | CSAPVGGLAFF
NA | many | TRBJ1-5 | TRBV7-9 | 13 | TGTGCCAGCAGCTTAGAGGCGAATCAGCCCCAGCATTTT | CASSLEANQPQHF
NA | medium-sized | TRBJ1-1 | TRBV20-1 | 17 | TGCAGTGCTAGAGACCCGACAGGCCCTACAATGAACACTGAAGCTTTCTTT | CSARDPTGPTMNTEAFF
NA | many | TRBJ1-2 | TRBV29-1 | 11 | TGCAGCGCCGGGGGCAGGGATGGCTACACCTTC | CSAGGRDGYTF
NA | NA | TRBJ2-5 | TRBV7-2 | 15 | TGTGCCAGCAGCTTAGGGGGGTTGTACCAAGAGACCCAGTACTTC | CASSLGGLYQETQYF
TRBD1 | many | TRBJ1-2 | TRBV24-1 | 14 | TGTGCCACCAGTGATACGGGACAGGGGGGTGGCTACACCTTC | CATSDTGQGGGYTF
NA | many | TRBJ2-5 | TRBV15 | 14 | TGTGCCACCAGCAGAGAAGGTTTGTCAGAGACCCAGTACTTC | CATSREGLSETQYF
NA | many | TRBJ1-1 | TRBV20-1 | 13 | TGCAGTGCGAATAAACAGGCGTACACTGAAGCTTTCTTT | CSANKQAYTEAFF
NA | many | TRBJ1-1 | TRBV20-1 | 13 | TGCAGTGCTAGTCCCCCGAGTTCGCCTTCGGCTTTCTTT | CSASPPSSPSAFF
TRBD1 | medium-sized | TRBJ1-2 | TRBV28 | 14 | TGTGCCAGCAGGAAACAGGGGGAGGGCTATGGCTACACCTTC | CASRKQGEGYGYTF
TRBD2 | many | TRBJ2-3 | TRBV7-9 | 16 | TGTGCCAGCAGCCGAGCCGTAGCGGGAAGTGGCGATACGCAGTATTTT | CASSRAVAGSGDTQYF
TRBD1 | medium-sized | TRBJ1-6 | TRBV28 | 13 | TGTGCCGGGGGGACAGTCCAAGGTTCACCCCTCCACTTT | CAGGTVQGSPLHF
NA | medium-sized | TRBJ1-2 | TRBV20-1 | 16 | TGCAGTGCTAGAGATGAACCCGCTGGAGGGTACTATGGCTACACCTTC | CSARDEPAGGYYGYTF
TRBD1 | many | TRBJ1-3 | TRBV5-1 | 15 | TGCGCCAGCAGCTTGGAGGGGGCGACTGGAAACACCATATATTTT | CASSLEGATGNTIYF
NA | many | TRBJ2-7 | TRBV14 | 16 | TGTGCCAGCAGCTCAGTAGGGGTTTGGAGCTCCTACGAGCAGTACTTC | CASSSVGVWSSYEQYF
TRBD2 | medium-sized | TRBJ2-3 | TRBV20-1 | 16 | TGCAGTGCTACCTTAACTAGACTAGCGAGCACAGATACGCAGTATTTT | CSATLTRLASTDTQYF
TRBD2 | many | TRBJ2-3 | TRBV4-2 | 16 | TGTGCCAGCAGCCAAACTAGCGGGAGAAACACAGATACGCAGTATTTT | CASSQTSGRNTDTQYF
NA | medium-sized | TRBJ1-3 | TRBV3-1 | 13 | TGTGCCAGCTGGAAGGGGCACGGAAACACCATATATTTT | CASWKGHGNTIYF
NA | many | TRBJ2-3 | TRBV20-1 | 15 | TGCAGTGCTAGAGAGCAGGGCGGAGCTGGGGATACGCAGTATTTT | CSAREQGGAGDTQYF
TRBD1 | many | TRBJ2-3 | TRBV20-1 | 13 | TGCAGTCTACCGGGACAGAGCACAGATACGCAGTATTTT | CSLPGQSTDTQYF
NA | medium-sized | TRBJ1-4 | TRBV5-6 | 16 | TGTGCCAGCAGCGGCCCCCTCCAGCTTGGAAGTGAAAAACTGTTTTTT | CASSGPLQLGSEKLFF
NA | NA | TRBJ1-2 | TRBV29-1 | 13 | TGCAGCGTTGGGGAACTAACTAACTATGGCTACACCTTC | CSVGELTNYGYTF
NA | many | TRBJ2-5 | TRBV11-2 | 14 | TGTGCCAGCAGCTTATCGCGTGGGCGCGAGACCCAGTACTTC | CASSLSRGRETQYF
TRBD1 | medium-sized | TRBJ2-1 | TRBV6-1 | 17 | TGTGCCAGCAGCCGTCCGCCAGACAGGGCTTCGTACAATGAGCAGTTCTTC | CASSRPPDRASYNEQFF
TRBD1 | many | TRBJ1-5 | TRBV7-2 | 14 | TGTGCCAGCAGCCTGGGACAGAGCAATCAGCCCCAGCATTTT | CASSLGQSNQPQHF
NA | many | TRBJ2-5 | TRBV9 | 15 | TGTGCCAGCAGCGTAGCTGAGGGGCGGGGAGAGACCCAGTACTTC | CASSVAEGRGETQYF
TRBD2 | many | TRBJ2-1 | TRBV30 | 15 | TGTGCCTGGAGTGTCCCGGGACTAGCGGGTGTTGAGCAGTTCTTC | CAWSVPGLAGVEQFF
TRBD1 | many | TRBJ1-6 | TRBV20-1 | 14 | TGCAGTGCTAGAGTGACAGGGGGCAACTCACCCCTCCACTTT | CSARVTGGNSPLHF
TRBD2 | many | TRBJ2-3 | TRBV6-5 | 18 | TGTGCCAGCAGTTACGTAGCGGGAGGGCGCTTCGGCACAGATACGCAGTATTTT | CASSYVAGGRFGTDTQYF
NA | medium-sized | TRBJ2-5 | TRBV20-1 | 13 | TGCAGTGCTCGAGGGCCCCCAGGGGAGACCCAGTACTTC | CSARGPPGETQYF
NA | medium-sized | TRBJ2-7 | TRBV5-1 | 13 | TGCGCCAGCAGCCTCCGGGACACCTACGAGCAGTACTTC | CASSLRDTYEQYF
NA | medium-sized | TRBJ1-4 | TRBV18 | 13 | TGTGCCAGCTCACCAGGGACAACTGAAAAACTGTTTTTT | CASSPGTTEKLFF
TRBD2 | many | TRBJ2-3 | TRBV20-1 | 13 | TGCAGTGCTAGAGGGGCGGGAGTATATACGCAGTATTTT | CSARGAGVYTQYF